Only a few counts were recorded for the clone carrying this TCR beta chain. Its antigen remains unknown. The data stem from a study of vaccination effects on CD4 cells after COVID-19. This table comes from immunoSEQ multiplex PCR, and its TCRdb copy is limited to in-frame clones, with some not included. The table shows 15,000 to 20,000 clones, with 76% occurring only once. Ahead of sequencing, the ViraFEST assay grew antigen-specific CD4+ T cells using viral peptide pools. Isolation of CD4+ T cells took place after 10 days of culture. Participants were vaccinated with two doses of either the BNT162b2 or mRNA-1273 vaccine. This TCR derives from a human donor who received a COVID-19 vaccine. Sample: CD4+ T cells from PBMCs cultured with HCoV-NL63 spike peptides, taken after COVID-19 vaccination.

The CDR3: CASHRGTGYEQYF. CDR3 DNA sequence: TGTGCCAGCCATAGGGGGACGGGCTACGAGCAGTACTTC. The rearrangement joins TRBV6-5 to TRBJ2-7; tentatively, D is TRBD1 (6 bases). Trimming took 8 bases from V and 3 from J, leaving 14 bases between them. The length of the CDR3 is 13 residues. Per germline, CDR1 MNHEY and CDR2 SVGAGI.